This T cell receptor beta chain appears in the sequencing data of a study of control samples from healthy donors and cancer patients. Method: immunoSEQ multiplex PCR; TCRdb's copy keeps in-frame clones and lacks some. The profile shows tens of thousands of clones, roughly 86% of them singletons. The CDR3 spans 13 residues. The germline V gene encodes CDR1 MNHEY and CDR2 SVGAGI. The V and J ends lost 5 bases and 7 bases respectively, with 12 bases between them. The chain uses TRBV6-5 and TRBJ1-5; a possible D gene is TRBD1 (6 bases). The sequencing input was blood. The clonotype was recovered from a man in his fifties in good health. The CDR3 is CASSNREGQPQHF. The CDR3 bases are TGTGCCAGCAGTAACAGGGAGGGCCAGCCCCAGCATTTT.